The clone carrying this T cell receptor beta chain was found a few times. No antigen is known for it. The CDR3 is 14 residues long. Germline lookup yields CDR1 MGHDK and CDR2 SYGVNS. V lost 3 bases to trimming and J lost 5 bases, with 13 bases between them. These data belong to a study of T cell repertoires in cytomegalovirus infection. The wider study: Shared public TCR beta signatures pointed to both CMV infection and a matching HLA type.

Each CDR3 protein is one row after TCRdb ran MiXCR on the reads. The data contain under 800,000 distinct CDR3 sequences, 20% to 25% of them seen just once; the ten biggest clones take up less than 10%. Overall study results and limits: HLA-C-restricted CMV-specific TCR beta clonotypes prevailed in the ex vivo response. Identification of carriers of CMV plus the relevant HLA was performed using cumulative public TCR beta family frequency.

The V gene is TRBV25-1, the J gene TRBJ2-5; D might be TRBD1 (6 bases). The sequencing sample was made of CD8+ T cells from PBMCs. This TCR came from a human donor in good health (CMV status not recorded). Some clones in this sample may be carry-over from other donors' samples. CDR3 sequence (DNA): TGTGCCAGCAGTGATTACAGGGTCCGCGAGACCCAGTACTTC. It codes for CASSDYRVRETQYF.